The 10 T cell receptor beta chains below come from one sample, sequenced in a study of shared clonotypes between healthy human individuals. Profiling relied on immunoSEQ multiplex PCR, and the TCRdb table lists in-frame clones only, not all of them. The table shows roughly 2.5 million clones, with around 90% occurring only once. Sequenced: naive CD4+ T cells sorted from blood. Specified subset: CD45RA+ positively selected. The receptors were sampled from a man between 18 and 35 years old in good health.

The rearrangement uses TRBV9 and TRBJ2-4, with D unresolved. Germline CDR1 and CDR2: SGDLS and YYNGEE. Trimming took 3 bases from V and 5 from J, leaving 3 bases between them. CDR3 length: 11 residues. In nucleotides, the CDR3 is TGTGCCAGCAGCGATGAAAACATTCAGTACTTC. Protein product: CASSDENIQYF.

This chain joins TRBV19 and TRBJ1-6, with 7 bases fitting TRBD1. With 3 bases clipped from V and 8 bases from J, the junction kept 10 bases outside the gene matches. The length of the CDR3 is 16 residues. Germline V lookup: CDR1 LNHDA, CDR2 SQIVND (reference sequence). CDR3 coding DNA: TGTGCCAGTAGTATCGTCGACAGGGTCGGATATTCACCCCTCCACTTT. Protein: CASSIVDRVGYSPLHF.

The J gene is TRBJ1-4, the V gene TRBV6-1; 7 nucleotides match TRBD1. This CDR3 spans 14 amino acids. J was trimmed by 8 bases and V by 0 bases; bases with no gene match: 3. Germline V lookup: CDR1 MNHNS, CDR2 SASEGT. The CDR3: CASSEARTGEKLFF. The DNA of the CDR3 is TGTGCCAGCAGTGAAGCCCGGACAGGCGAAAAACTGTTTTTT.

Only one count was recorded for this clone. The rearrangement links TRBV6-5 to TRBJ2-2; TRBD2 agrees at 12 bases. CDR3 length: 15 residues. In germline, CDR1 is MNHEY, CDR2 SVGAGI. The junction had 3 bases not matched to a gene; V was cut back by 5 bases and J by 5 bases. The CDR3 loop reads CASSPLAGGTGELFF. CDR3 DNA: TGTGCCAGCAGTCCACTAGCGGGAGGAACCGGGGAGCTGTTTTTT.

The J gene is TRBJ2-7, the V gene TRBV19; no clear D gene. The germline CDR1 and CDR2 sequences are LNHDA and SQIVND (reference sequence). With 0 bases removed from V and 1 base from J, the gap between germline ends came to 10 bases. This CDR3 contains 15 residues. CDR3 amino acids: CASSIEDTKSYEQYF. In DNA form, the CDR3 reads TGTGCCAGTAGTATAGAAGACACTAAATCCTACGAGCAGTACTTC. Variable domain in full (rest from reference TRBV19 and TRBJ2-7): DGGITQSPKYLFRKEGQNVTLSCEQNLNHDAMYWYRQDPGQGLRLIYYSQIVNDFQKGDIAEGYSVSREKKESFPLTVTSAQKNPTAFYLCASSIEDTKSYEQYFGPGTRLTVT.

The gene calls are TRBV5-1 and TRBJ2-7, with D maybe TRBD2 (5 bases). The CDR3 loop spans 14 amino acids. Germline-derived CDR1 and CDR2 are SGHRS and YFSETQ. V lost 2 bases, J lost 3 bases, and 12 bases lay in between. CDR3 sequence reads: CASSLASSYYEQYF. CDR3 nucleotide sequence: TGCGCCAGCAGCTTAGCTAGCTCGTACTACGAGCAGTACTTC.

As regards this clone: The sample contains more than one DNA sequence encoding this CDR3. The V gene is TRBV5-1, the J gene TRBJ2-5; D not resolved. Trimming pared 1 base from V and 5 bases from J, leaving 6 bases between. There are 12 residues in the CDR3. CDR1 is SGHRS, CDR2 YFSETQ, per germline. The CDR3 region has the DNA TGCGCCAGCAGCTTGCCCGCTGAGACCCAGTACTTC. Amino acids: CASSLPAETQYF.

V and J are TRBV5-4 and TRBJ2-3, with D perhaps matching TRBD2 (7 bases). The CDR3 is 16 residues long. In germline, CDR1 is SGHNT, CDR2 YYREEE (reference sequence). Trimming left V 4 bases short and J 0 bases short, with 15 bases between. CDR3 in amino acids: CASSPRGGASTDTQYF. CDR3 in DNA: TGTGCCAGCAGCCCTAGGGGGGGCGCTAGCACAGATACGCAGTATTTT. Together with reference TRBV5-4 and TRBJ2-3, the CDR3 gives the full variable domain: ETGVTQSPTHLIKTRGQQVTLRCSSQSGHNTVSWYQQALGQGPQFIFQYYREEENGRGNFPPRFSGLQFPNYSSELNVNALELDDSALYLCASSPRGGASTDTQYFGPGTRLTVL.

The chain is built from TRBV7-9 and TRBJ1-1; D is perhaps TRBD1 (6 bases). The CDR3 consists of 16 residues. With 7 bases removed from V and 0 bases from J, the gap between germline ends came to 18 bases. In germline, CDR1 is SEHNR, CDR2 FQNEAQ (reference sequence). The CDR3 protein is CASTPGVQGMNTEAFF. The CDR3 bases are TGTGCCAGCACCCCGGGCGTACAGGGTATGAACACTGAAGCTTTCTTT.

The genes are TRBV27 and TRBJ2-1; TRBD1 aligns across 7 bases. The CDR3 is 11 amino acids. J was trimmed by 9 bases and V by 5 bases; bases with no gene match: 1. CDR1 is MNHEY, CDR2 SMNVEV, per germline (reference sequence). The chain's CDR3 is CASSNRGEQFF. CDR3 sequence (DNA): TGTGCCAGCAGTAACAGGGGTGAGCAGTTCTTC.